This passage covers 4 T cell receptor beta chains from one sample sequenced in a study of spatial heterogeneity in lung cancer. Regarding time point: blood at routine non-recurrence follow-up after resection. One entry per CDR3 protein, called by TCRdb with MiXCR from the 5' RACE reads. This table holds under 150,000 distinct CDR3 sequences, 10% to 14% found once. The material was PBMCs, obtained at follow-up. Receptors originate from a female donor with early-stage non-small cell lung cancer.

The gene calls are TRBV3-1 and TRBJ2-7; 14 nucleotides align to TRBD2. V lost 6 bases and J lost 4; bases outside the gene matches: 8. This CDR3 is built from 16 residues. Germline lookup yields CDR1 LGHDT and CDR2 YNNKEL (reference sequence). The CDR3 here is CASSPGLAGVGYEQYF. The CDR3 bases are TGTGCCAGCAGTCCGGGACTAGCGGGAGTCGGATACGAGCAGTACTTC.

This clonotype was seen repeatedly, ten times or more. The chain combines TRBV11-3 with TRBJ2-1; 7 nucleotides align to TRBD1. J was trimmed by 7 bases and V by 5 bases; bases with no gene match: 11. The CDR3 length is 15 residues. Germline V lookup: CDR1 SGHNT, CDR2 YENEEA. CDR3 DNA sequence: TGTGCCAGCAGCCCGTGGGACAGTCGGGCAAATGAGCAGTTCTTC. It is translated as CASSPWDSRANEQFF.

In its sample, this clonotype was seen many times. J is TRBJ2-7 and V is TRBV24-1; D remains unclear. This CDR3 is 13 amino acids long. Germline V lookup: CDR1 KGHDR, CDR2 SFDVKD. Trimming stripped 4 bases from V and 0 bases from J, with 6 bases between. The CDR3, as DNA: TGTGCCACCAGTGACCGGACCTCCTACGAGCAGTACGTC. Amino acid sequence: CATSDRTSYEQYV.

This clonotype has at least ten counts. The V and J genes are TRBV12-3 or TRBV12-4 and TRBJ2-2; tentatively, D is TRBD1 (6 bases). This CDR3 is 14 amino acids long. The V end lost 7 bases, the J end lost 4 bases, and 13 bases lay between the germline ends. The CDR3 here is CASTRTAATGELFF. The CDR3 region has the DNA TGTGCCAGCACCAGGACAGCAGCCACCGGGGAGCTGTTTTTT.